This T cell receptor beta chain comes out of a study of CD8 T cells in Susac syndrome. The TEMRA cells underwent FACS enrichment, while the CD8+ and CD4+ T cells underwent negative isolation. The CDR3 contains 15 residues. The germline gives CDR1 LNHNV, CDR2 YYDKDF (reference sequence). V trimming: 6 bases; J trimming: 2 bases; junction bases outside the gene matches: 5. Reverse transcription of 0.5 to 1 ug RNA was performed with random hexamers. A single record per CDR3 protein comes from TCRdb applying MiXCR to the immunoSEQ multiplex PCR reads. The sample holds approximately 210,000 distinct CDR3 sequences; around 95% are singletons and the top ten take roughly 0.1%.

The chain employs TRBV15 and TRBJ2-3, with 10 bases fitting TRBD2. This clonotype was sampled from a human donor with multiple sclerosis. Sequenced sample: CD4+ T cells from PBMCs. DNA for the CDR3: TGTGCCACCAGAGGGCTAGCGGGGGTCACAGATACGCAGTATTTT. Protein: CATRGLAGVTDTQYF.